A selection of T cell receptor beta chains follows, all from one sample in a study of cytomegalovirus exposure and HLA in healthy donors. Profiling relied on immunoSEQ multiplex PCR, and the TCRdb table lists in-frame clones only, not all of them. The top ten clones hold 2% to 3% of a sample with some 150,000 clones, around two thirds of them seen once. Sequencing input: PBMCs. These receptors all come from a woman aged 35 to 49 in good health and CMV-seronegative. The CDR3 runs from the conserved cysteine through the conserved F or W. Fields, in order: D gene, clone size, J gene, V gene, CDR3 DNA, CDR3 protein. D genes are given only for firm matches. Clone size, where shown, is once, few, many, or a class for clones that have expanded.

>NA|few|TRBJ2-4|TRBV11-2
TGTGCCAGCAGCTCCAGATTAGCCAAAAACATTCAGTACTTC
CASSSRLAKNIQYF
>NA|few|TRBJ2-7|TRBV27
TGTGCCAGCAGTTTAGAGGGGGACCCTCTGTACGAGCAGTACTTC
CASSLEGDPLYEQYF
>NA|few|TRBJ2-1|TRBV6-1
TGTGCCAGCAGTGAAGCCGGCAGGGAAATATACAATGAGCAGTTCTTC
CASSEAGREIYNEQFF
>TRBD1|NA|TRBJ1-1|TRBV5-4
TGTGCCAGCAGCCGCAGGCAGGGGGCCGGCACTGAAGCTTTCTTT
CASSRRQGAGTEAFF
>NA|once|TRBJ1-4|TRBV18
TGTGCCAGCTCACCCGACAGGTGGGATGAAAAACTGTTTTTT
CASSPDRWDEKLFF
>TRBD1|NA|TRBJ1-1|TRBV5-1
TGCGCCAGCAGCTGGGACAGATGGAACACTGAAGCTTTCTTT
CASSWDRWNTEAFF
>NA|NA|TRBJ1-1|TRBV2
TGTGCCAGCAGTGAATTAGCGGGGGGGTTCACTGAAGCTTTCTTT
CASSELAGGFTEAFF
>NA|NA|TRBJ2-7|TRBV6-5
TGTGCCAGCAGTCCCGACATCTACGAGCAGTACTTC
CASSPDIYEQYF
>TRBD2|NA|TRBJ2-5|TRBV11-2
TGTGCCAGCAGCTTAGGACGGCGGGCGGGGGGGCCCTTAGAGACCCAGTACTTC
CASSLGRRAGGPLETQYF
>TRBD1|NA|TRBJ1-2|TRBV5-3
TGTGCCGGCTCCTGCAGGGGGCGAGGGAACTATGGCTACACCTTC
CAGSCRGRGNYGYTF
>TRBD1|few|TRBJ2-7|TRBV27
TGTGCCAGCAGTTCGAGGACAGGGGCCTACGAGCAGTACTTC
CASSSRTGAYEQYF
>TRBD1|NA|TRBJ2-3|TRBV5-1
TGCGCCAGCAGCCTCGGGACAGGGGATACAGATACGCAGTATTTT
CASSLGTGDTDTQYF
>NA|NA|TRBJ2-2|TRBV4-1
TGCGCCAGCAGCCCTAGATCCTCGGACTCCCGGACGACCGGGGAGCTGTTTTTT
CASSPRSSDSRTTGELFF
>NA|NA|TRBJ1-2|TRBV30
TGTGCCTGGAGTCGATTCCGGGATGGCTACACCTTC
CAWSRFRDGYTF
>TRBD1|NA|TRBJ1-2|TRBV20-1
TGCAGTGCGGGACAGGGATTTGGCTACACCTTC
CSAGQGFGYTF
>TRBD1|NA|TRBJ1-1|TRBV27
TGTGCCAGCAGTTTCCCAGGGGGCACTGAAGCTTTCTTT
CASSFPGGTEAFF
>NA|NA|TRBJ1-2|TRBV18
TGTGCCAGCTCGGCGACAGGCGATGGCTACACCTTC
CASSATGDGYTF
>NA|once|TRBJ1-1|TRBV7-8
TGTGCCAGCAGCTTAGCGACAGCCAACACTGAAGCTTTCTTT
CASSLATANTEAFF
>NA|NA|TRBJ1-2|TRBV27
TGTGCCAGCAGCCCTCACCAGGGAGGTGGCTACACCTTC
CASSPHQGGGYTF
>NA|few|TRBJ1-5|TRBV2
TGTGCCAGCAGTGAAGCGCTTAGAAATCAGCCCCAGCATTTT
CASSEALRNQPQHF
>NA|NA|TRBJ2-7|TRBV7-2
TGTGCCAGCAGCACGCCGACACTCTCCTACGAGCAGTACTTC
CASSTPTLSYEQYF
>NA|NA|TRBJ2-5|TRBV28
TGTGCCAGCAGTTTATCCCCACAGGGACAAGAGACCCAGTACTTC
CASSLSPQGQETQYF
>NA|NA|TRBJ2-5|TRBV5-4
TGTGCCAGCAGCTTGGGGAGTGGCGAGACCCAGTACTTC
CASSLGSGETQYF
>NA|NA|TRBJ1-3|TRBV6-5
TGTGCCAGCAGTTACACTCGGTCAGGAAACACCATATATTTT
CASSYTRSGNTIYF
>TRBD2|NA|TRBJ2-5|TRBV5-1
TGCGCCAGCAGCTTGGACGGGGGGGCCGACGAGACCCAGTACTTC
CASSLDGGADETQYF
>NA|few|TRBJ2-2|TRBV6-5
TGTGCCAGCAGAATCAGTAAAAACACCGGGGAGCTGTTTTTT
CASRISKNTGELFF
>TRBD1|few|TRBJ1-1|TRBV19
TGTGCCAGTAGTAATCCCGGACAGGGAAGCACTGAAGCTTTCTTT
CASSNPGQGSTEAFF
>NA|few|TRBJ2-2|TRBV6-4
TGTGCCAGCAGTGAAGCGGGGAACACCGGGGAGCTGTTTTTT
CASSEAGNTGELFF
>NA|NA|TRBJ2-2|TRBV6-5
TGTGCCAGCAGTTCCAATACCGGGGAGCTGTTTTTT
CASSSNTGELFF
>TRBD2|NA|TRBJ2-3|TRBV11-2
TGTGCCAGCAGCTTCAGCGCGGGGGTAAACACAGATACGCAGTATTTT
CASSFSAGVNTDTQYF
>TRBD2|NA|TRBJ2-1|TRBV28
TGTGCCAGCAGGTGGGCTAGCGGGGTGAATGAGCAGTTCTTC
CASRWASGVNEQFF
>TRBD1|NA|TRBJ1-1|TRBV2
TGTGCCAGCTGGGGGACAGGGACCACTGAAGCTTTCTTT
CASWGTGTTEAFF
>NA|NA|TRBJ2-1|TRBV19
TGTGCCAGTAGTATCTTCAGGGATGAGCAGTTCTTC
CASSIFRDEQFF
>NA|NA|TRBJ1-2|TRBV5-1
TGCGCCAGCAGTTACAGACAGTCCCTCAACTATGGCTACACCTTC
CASSYRQSLNYGYTF
>TRBD2|NA|TRBJ2-1|TRBV7-3
TGTGCCAGCAGCTTAGACCGGGGGGGCCACAATGAGCAGTTCTTC
CASSLDRGGHNEQFF
>TRBD1|NA|TRBJ1-5|TRBV19
TGTGCCAGTATGAGGGACAGCACCAATCAGCCCCAGCATTTT
CASMRDSTNQPQHF
>TRBD1|NA|TRBJ1-6|TRBV27
TGTGCCAGCAGTATCCTATGGGACAGAAGCTCCTATAATTCACCCCTCCACTTT
CASSILWDRSSYNSPLHF
>TRBD1|NA|TRBJ2-2|TRBV30
TGTGCCTGGAGTTTTCGACAGGGTGCTAGCGGGGAGCTGTTTTTT
CAWSFRQGASGELFF
>TRBD1|NA|TRBJ1-4|TRBV2
TGTGCCAGCAGGGGGACAGGGGTGATTAATGAAAAACTGTTTTTT
CASRGTGVINEKLFF
>NA|NA|TRBJ2-2|TRBV5-4
TGTGCCAGCTCAGGTTTTACGAACACCGGGGAGCTGTTTTTT
CASSGFTNTGELFF
>NA|few|TRBJ2-6|TRBV18
TGTGCCAGCTCACCACGGGCAAACTCTGGGGCCAACGTCCTGACTTTC
CASSPRANSGANVLTF
>TRBD2|NA|TRBJ2-2|TRBV5-4
TGTGCCAGCAGCTTGGCCCTAGCGGGGCCGAACACCGGGGAGCTGTTTTTT
CASSLALAGPNTGELFF
>NA|NA|TRBJ2-7|TRBV10-1
TGCGCCAGCAGTGACAGAGGATTGGCCTCCTACGAGCAGTACTTC
CASSDRGLASYEQYF
>TRBD1|NA|TRBJ2-1|TRBV6-1
TGTGCCAGCAGACCGGGACAGACCCCCAATGAGCAGTTCTTC
CASRPGQTPNEQFF
>NA|NA|TRBJ1-1|TRBV7-2
TGTGCCAGCAGCTTAGCTCCAGGAGGGGCCACTGAAGCTTTCTTT
CASSLAPGGATEAFF
>NA|NA|TRBJ1-1|TRBV7-9
TGTGCCAGCAGCCAAGAGGGAGGCCGGACTGAAGCTTTCTTT
CASSQEGGRTEAFF
>NA|few|TRBJ1-2|TRBV5-4
TGTGCCACCTGGGGAGGCTATGGCTACACCTTC
CATWGGYGYTF
>NA|NA|TRBJ2-7|TRBV25-1
TGTGCCAGAGGAGGGGGAGGGGTCCCCTACGAGCAGTACTTC
CARGGGGVPYEQYF
>TRBD1|NA|TRBJ2-2|TRBV6-1
TGTGCCAGCAGTGTGGGACAGGGGAGCACCGGGGAGCTGTTTTTT
CASSVGQGSTGELFF
>NA|NA|TRBJ2-7|TRBV7-2
TGTGCCAGCAGCTTAGGAAGCGGCGGGGGCACCTACGAGCAGTACTTC
CASSLGSGGGTYEQYF
>TRBD2|once|TRBJ2-2|TRBV11-2
TGTGCCAGCAGATTACGGGTAGCGGGGGGGAACACCGGGGAGCTGTTTTTT
CASRLRVAGGNTGELFF
>NA|NA|TRBJ1-1|TRBV30
TGTGCCTGGAGGAAGGCGGACTACACTGAAGCTTTCTTT
CAWRKADYTEAFF
>TRBD1|few|TRBJ2-5|TRBV5-8
TGTGCCAGCAGCTCCAGGGGGCTAAGGGAGACCCAGTACTTC
CASSSRGLRETQYF
>NA|NA|TRBJ1-1|TRBV5-6
TGTGCCAGCAGCTTGAACGGGGGGGTCTACACTGAAGCTTTCTTT
CASSLNGGVYTEAFF
>TRBD1|NA|TRBJ2-7|TRBV7-9
TGTGCCAGCAGCCAGCAGCCGGGACAGGACTACGAGCAGTACTTC
CASSQQPGQDYEQYF
>TRBD1|NA|TRBJ1-2|TRBV4-3
TGCGCCAGCAGCCAACGAGAGGGGACAGGGGGTGGCTATGGCTACACCTTC
CASSQREGTGGGYGYTF
>NA|NA|TRBJ1-2|TRBV7-8
TGTGCCAGCAGCTTGGCCCCCACACCCGACAGCAACTATGGCTACACCTTC
CASSLAPTPDSNYGYTF
>NA|NA|TRBJ2-5|TRBV27
TGTGCCAGCAGTTTTAGGCTAGCGCCCCGGGAGACCCAGTACTTC
CASSFRLAPRETQYF